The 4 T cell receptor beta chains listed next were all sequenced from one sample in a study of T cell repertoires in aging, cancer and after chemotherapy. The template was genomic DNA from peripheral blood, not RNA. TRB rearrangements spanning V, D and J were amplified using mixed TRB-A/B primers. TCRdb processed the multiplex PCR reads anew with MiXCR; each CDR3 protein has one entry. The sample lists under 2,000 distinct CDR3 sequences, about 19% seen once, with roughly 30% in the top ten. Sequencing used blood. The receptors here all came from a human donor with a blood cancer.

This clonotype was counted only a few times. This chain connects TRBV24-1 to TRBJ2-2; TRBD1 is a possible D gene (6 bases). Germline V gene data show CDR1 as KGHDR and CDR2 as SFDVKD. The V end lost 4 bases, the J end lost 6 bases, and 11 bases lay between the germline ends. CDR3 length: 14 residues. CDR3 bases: TGTGCCACCAGTGACCCCCACAGGGCCGGGGAGCTGTTTTTT. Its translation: CATSDPHRAGELFF.

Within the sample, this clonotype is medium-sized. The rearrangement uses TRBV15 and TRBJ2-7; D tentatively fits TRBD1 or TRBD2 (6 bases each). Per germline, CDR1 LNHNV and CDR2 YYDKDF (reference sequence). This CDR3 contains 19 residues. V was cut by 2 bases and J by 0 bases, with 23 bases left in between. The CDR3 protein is CATSRLPSKGEANSYEQYF. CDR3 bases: TGTGCCACCAGCAGACTCCCGAGTAAGGGGGAGGCGAACTCCTACGAGCAGTACTTC.

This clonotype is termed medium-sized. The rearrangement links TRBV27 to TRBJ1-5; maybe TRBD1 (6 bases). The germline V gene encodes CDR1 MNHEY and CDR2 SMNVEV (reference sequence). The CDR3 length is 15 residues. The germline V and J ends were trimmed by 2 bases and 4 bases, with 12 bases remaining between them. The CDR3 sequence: CASSLGGVGNQPQHF. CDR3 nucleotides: TGTGCCAGCAGTTTAGGGGGCGTTGGGAATCAGCCCCAGCATTTT.

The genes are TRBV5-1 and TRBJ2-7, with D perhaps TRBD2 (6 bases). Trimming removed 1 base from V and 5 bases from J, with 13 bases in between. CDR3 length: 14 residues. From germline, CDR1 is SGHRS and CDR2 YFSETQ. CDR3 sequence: CASSLRRGTNEQYF. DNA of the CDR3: TGCGCCAGCAGCTTGAGGAGGGGCACGAACGAGCAGTACTTC.